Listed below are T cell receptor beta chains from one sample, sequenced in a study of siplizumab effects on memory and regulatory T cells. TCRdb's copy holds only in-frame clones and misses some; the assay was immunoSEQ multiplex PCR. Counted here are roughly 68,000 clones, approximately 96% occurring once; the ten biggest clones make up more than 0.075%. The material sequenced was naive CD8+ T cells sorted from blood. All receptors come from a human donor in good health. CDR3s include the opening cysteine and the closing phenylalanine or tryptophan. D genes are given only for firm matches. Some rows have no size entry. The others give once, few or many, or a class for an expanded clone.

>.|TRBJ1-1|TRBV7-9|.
TGTGCCAGCAGCTTAGCGTTGGGAAACAGTAGAGAAGCTTTCTTT
CASSLALGNSREAFF
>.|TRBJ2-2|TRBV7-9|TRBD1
TGTGCCAGCAGCGCGACAGGGGACAACACCGGGGAGCTGTTTTTT
CASSATGDNTGELFF
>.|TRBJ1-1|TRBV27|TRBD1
TGTGCCAGCAGTTACACAGGGGGAAACACTGAAGCTTTCTTT
CASSYTGGNTEAFF
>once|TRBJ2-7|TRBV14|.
TGTGCCAGCAGCCCCCCGGGACGTCAAAGCTACGAGCAGTACTTC
CASSPPGRQSYEQYF
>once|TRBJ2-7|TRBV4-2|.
TGTGCCAGCAGCAGGAATCGGGGGCCGGACGAGCAGTACTTC
CASSRNRGPDEQYF
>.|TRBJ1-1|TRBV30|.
TGTGCCTGGAGTGTTTTCGCGAACACTGAAGCTTTCTTT
CAWSVFANTEAFF
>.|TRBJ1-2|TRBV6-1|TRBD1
TGTGCCAGCAGTGAAGGGACAGACAGGGTGTGGCATGGCTACACCTTC
CASSEGTDRVWHGYTF
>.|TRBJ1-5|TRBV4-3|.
TGCGCCAGCAGCCAAGATTGGGGCGACTCGGATCAGCCCCAGCATTTT
CASSQDWGDSDQPQHF
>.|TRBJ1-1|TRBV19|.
TGTGCCAGTAGTCCAGGGACCCCCGGGACTGAAGCTTTCTTT
CASSPGTPGTEAFF
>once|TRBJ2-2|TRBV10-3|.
TGTGCCATCAGCAACTGGACCGGGGAGCTGTTTTTT
CAISNWTGELFF
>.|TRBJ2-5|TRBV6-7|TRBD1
TGTGCCAGCAGGGGACAGGTTGAAGAGACCCAGTACTTC
CASRGQVEETQYF
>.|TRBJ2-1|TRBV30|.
TGTGCCTGGAAACTAGGCGCCTACAATGAGCAGTTCTTC
CAWKLGAYNEQFF
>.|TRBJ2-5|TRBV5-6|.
TGTGCCAGCAGCTTGGTCCAGCCAGAGACCCAGTACTTC
CASSLVQPETQYF
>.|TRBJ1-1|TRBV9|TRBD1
TGTGCCAGCAGCGCCCCGACAGACAGGGCTGCGAACACTGAAGCTTTCTTT
CASSAPTDRAANTEAFF
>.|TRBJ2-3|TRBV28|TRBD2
TGTGCCAGCAGTACAAGGACTAGCGGGGGGCAGTATTTT
CASSTRTSGGQYF
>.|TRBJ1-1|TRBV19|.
TGTGCCAGTAGTAGCCCTATCCTCGGGGGAATGGCTGAAGCTTTCTTT
CASSSPILGGMAEAFF
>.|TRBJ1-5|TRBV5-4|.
TGTGCCAGCCCTGGGGCCAGCAGCAATCAGCCCCAGCATTTT
CASPGASSNQPQHF
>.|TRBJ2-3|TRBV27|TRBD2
TGTGCCAGCAGCGCGGGAGACTACACAGATACGCAGTATTTT
CASSAGDYTDTQYF
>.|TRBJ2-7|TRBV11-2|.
TGTGCCAGCAGCTTCGGAACAGGCCCTTACGAGCAGTACTTC
CASSFGTGPYEQYF
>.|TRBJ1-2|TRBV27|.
TGTGCCAGCAGTTTATCGCGACCGGTGGTGAATGGCTACACCTTC
CASSLSRPVVNGYTF
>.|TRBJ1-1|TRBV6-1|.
TGTGCCAGCGCGAGGGGATGGACTGAAGCTTTCTTT
CASARGWTEAFF
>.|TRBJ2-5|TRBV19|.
TGTGCCAGTAGTCCAACAGGCTACCAAGAGACCCAGTACTTC
CASSPTGYQETQYF
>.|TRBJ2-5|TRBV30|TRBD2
TGTGCCTGGGCCTTGGGACTAGCGGGGGGCGAGACCCAGTACTTC
CAWALGLAGGETQYF
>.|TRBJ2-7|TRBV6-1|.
TGTGCCAGCAGCTATGGAGGGGACCATACCTACGAGCAGTACTTC
CASSYGGDHTYEQYF
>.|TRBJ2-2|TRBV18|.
TGTGCCAGCTCACCAAGCTGGCTAGTGAACACCGGGGAGCTGTTTTTT
CASSPSWLVNTGELFF
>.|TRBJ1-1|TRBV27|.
TGTGCCAGCAGTTTAAGGTTGAACACTGAAGCTTTCTTT
CASSLRLNTEAFF
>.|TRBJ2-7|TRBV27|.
TGTGCCAGCAGTTTTTACAGGTTTGGTTTGGACGAGCAGTACTTC
CASSFYRFGLDEQYF
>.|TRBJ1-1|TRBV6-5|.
TGTGCCAGCAGTTACCAGGGGATGAACACTGAAGCTTTCTTT
CASSYQGMNTEAFF
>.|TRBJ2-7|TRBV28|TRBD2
TGTGCCAGCAGTTCACCGGTCCCTAGCGGGGGGTACGAGCAGTACTTC
CASSSPVPSGGYEQYF
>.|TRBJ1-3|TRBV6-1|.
TGTGCCAGCAGTGAAGGGTTCTCTGGAAACACCATATATTTT
CASSEGFSGNTIYF
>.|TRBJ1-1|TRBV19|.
TGTGCCAGTAGTATCGCTGACAGTGGCACTGAAGCTTTCTTT
CASSIADSGTEAFF
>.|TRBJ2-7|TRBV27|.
TGTGCCAGCACCGACAGCTCCTACGAGCAGTACTTC
CASTDSSYEQYF
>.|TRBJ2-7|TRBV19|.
TGTGCCAGTAGTATGAGTGGGGGAACGACCTACGAGCAGTACTTC
CASSMSGGTTYEQYF
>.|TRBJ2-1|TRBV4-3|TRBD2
TGCGCCAGCAGCCAAGGACGCGGGGGCTACAATGAGCAGTTCTTC
CASSQGRGGYNEQFF
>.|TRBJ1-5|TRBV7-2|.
TGTGCCAGCGGCTGGGGGGGAGATCAGCCCCAGCATTTT
CASGWGGDQPQHF
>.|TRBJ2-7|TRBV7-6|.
TGTGCCAGCAGCTTAGGGGACACTCTCAACTACGAGCAGTACTTC
CASSLGDTLNYEQYF
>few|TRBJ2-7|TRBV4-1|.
TGCGCCAGCAGCCAAGACAGGGGCACCTACGAGCAGTACTTC
CASSQDRGTYEQYF
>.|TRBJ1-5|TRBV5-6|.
TGTGCCAGCAGCCCATTCGGTCAGCCCCAGCATTTT
CASSPFGQPQHF
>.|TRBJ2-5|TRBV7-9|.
TGTGCCAGCAGAGGGGGGTTTGAGACCCAGTACTTC
CASRGGFETQYF
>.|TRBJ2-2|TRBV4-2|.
TGTGCCAGCAGTCCCGGGGACTCAAACACCGGGGAGCTGTTTTTT
CASSPGDSNTGELFF
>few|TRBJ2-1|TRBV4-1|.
TGCGCCAGCAGCCAAGCTGTGTCAGGGGCCTACAATGAGCAGTTCTTC
CASSQAVSGAYNEQFF
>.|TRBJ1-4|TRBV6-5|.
TGTGCCAGCAGTTACTCATCAGTCGGTGAAAAACTGTTTTTT
CASSYSSVGEKLFF
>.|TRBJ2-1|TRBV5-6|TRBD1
TGTGCCAGCAGCCCCGGGACAGGTCCCTACAATGAGCAGTTCTTC
CASSPGTGPYNEQFF
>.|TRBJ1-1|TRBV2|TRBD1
TGTGCCAGCAGCGACCCGACAGGGGGCACTGAAGCTTTCTTT
CASSDPTGGTEAFF
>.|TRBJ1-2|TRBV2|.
TGTGCCAGCAGTGACTTTCTGACAGACTCTAATTATGGCTACACCTTC
CASSDFLTDSNYGYTF
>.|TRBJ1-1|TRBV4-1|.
TGCGCCAGCAGCCAAGTCCGTGGAACTGAAGCTTTCTTT
CASSQVRGTEAFF
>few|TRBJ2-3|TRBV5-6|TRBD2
TGTGCCAGCAGCTTGGACAGCGGGGGGGGCGCAGATACGCAGTATTTT
CASSLDSGGGADTQYF
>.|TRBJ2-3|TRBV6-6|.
TGTGCCAGCAGTTACTTGCGGACCGGGAGCACAGATACGCAGTATTTT
CASSYLRTGSTDTQYF
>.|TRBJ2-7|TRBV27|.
TGTGCCAGCAGTTTATCTCCCGGAGCGTGGGAGCAGTACTTC
CASSLSPGAWEQYF
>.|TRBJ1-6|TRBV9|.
TGTGCCAGCAGCGAAGGCCGAGATAATTCACCCCTCCACTTT
CASSEGRDNSPLHF
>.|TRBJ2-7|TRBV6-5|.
TGTGCCAGCAGTTCTCCAGGGGCCAACGAGCAGTACTTC
CASSSPGANEQYF
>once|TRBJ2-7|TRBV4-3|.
TGCGCCAGCAGCCCCCACCGGGACCTATCCTACGAGCAGTACTTC
CASSPHRDLSYEQYF
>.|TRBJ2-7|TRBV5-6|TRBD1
TGTGCCAGCAGCTCCCCGGGACAGGGAGGGTACGAGCAGTACTTC
CASSSPGQGGYEQYF
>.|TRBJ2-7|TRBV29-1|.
TGCAGCGTTGAAAGGACGGGCTCCTACGAGCAGTACTTC
CSVERTGSYEQYF